The entry below describes one TCR beta chain. TCRdb re-analysed the 5' RACE reads in MiXCR, keeping a single row per CDR3 protein. The table records some 340,000 distinct CDR3 sequences, roughly 14% of them present only once. The data originate from a study of CD8 T cells in ankylosing spondylitis. Germline values: CDR1 SGHRS, CDR2 YFSETQ. CDR3 length equals 15 residues. Trimming at V came to 4 bases and at J to 5 bases, leaving 8 bases not matched to a gene. This receptor was taken from a male donor with ankylosing spondylitis or in good health (not recorded which). Sequenced material: blood, either unsorted or a sorted T cell fraction (not recorded which). The chain uses TRBV5-1 and TRBJ2-1; 8 bases are a match to TRBD1. CDR3 coding DNA: TGCGCCAGCAGCGGGCGGACAGGGTTTGACAATGAGCAGTTCTTC. The encoded protein is CASSGRTGFDNEQFF. Full variable domain (remainder filled in from reference TRBV5-1 and TRBJ2-1): KAGVTQTPRYLIKTRGQQVTLSCSPISGHRSVSWYQQTPGQGLQFLFEYFSETQRNKGNFPGRFSGRQFSNSRSEMNVSTLELGDSALYLCASSGRTGFDNEQFFGPGTRLTVL.